This T cell receptor beta chain was sequenced in a study of blood T cell repertoires in COVID-19 (dated by TCRdb to about 2020). Describing the broader study: The collaborator samples originated in the United States, Italy and Spain and spanned the acute and convalescent phases of COVID-19. The prospective study material was composed of cDNA or gDNA derived from T cells, B-cell-depleted T cells, or PBMCs. Deeply sampled blood TCRbeta repertoires from subjects exposed to, actively infected with, or recovered from COVID-19 were included in the dataset. The repertoires were made available in a free public database intended to serve as a resource for research on the immune response to SARS-CoV-2. Samples were obtained from the ongoing ImmuneRACE study (first 160 participants) and from about 1,300 subjects provided by 6 global collaborators. A de-identified subject ID, COVID-19 status, age in years and sex were almost always included in the sample metadata. Where HLA class I and class II types were available, the types were taken from metadata supplied by the sample provider, not from assay-based typing. The paper's findings and limits, for the study overall: The quantity of clinical and demographic metadata differed by source and by participant and was supplied without curation.

Taken from the germline V gene (reference sequence), the CDR1 and CDR2 loops are SEHNR and FQNEAQ. Spanning cysteine to phenylalanine, the CDR3 consists of 14 amino acids. Only the CDR3 region is kept as DNA, spanning 42 bases read in frame from base 1. Between the V and J ends, shortened by 5 bases and 4 bases respectively, the junction contains 14 bases. The immunoSEQ Assay, a bias-controlled multiplex PCR, was used to amplify TCRbeta CDR3 regions from genomic DNA. The paper's data handling went like this. Within the assay, amplification of reference gene primers was used to estimate how many nucleated cells each sample contained. Sequence reads were collapsed and filtered to measure the absolute abundance of every unique TCRbeta CDR3 rearrangement. For each sample, productive Simpson clonality was calculated as the square root of Simpson's diversity index over productive rearrangements. Drawn from immuneACCESS, this table holds only the in-frame rearrangements with V and J called that TCRdb kept. Clones are partly lost; checked studies trace under half to an unresolved V gene and leave the rest unexplained. V and J calls and clone size are given by that table; D and trimming were obtained from the DNA. The sample table shows about 70,000 clones, and 90% are seen once. Together, the top ten hold about a tenth of the sample.

Whole blood was collected in K2EDTA tubes by collaborating institutions according to the institutions' own protocols. For TCRbeta analysis, collaborator samples were shipped as frozen whole blood, as isolated PBMCs, or as DNA extracted from either sample type. As for this clone: No cognate antigen has been identified for it. Base-call qualities are not available, and no considerably larger clone is one nucleotide away.

The chain uses TRBV7-9 and TRBJ2-5; a confident D gene designation cannot be given. The clonotype originates from a human donor in a cohort sampled during active COVID-19. What was sequenced was peripheral blood. The DNA reads as follows: TGTGCCAGCAGCCCTACCCTCTCCCCAGAGACCCAGTACTTC. Its translation reads: CASSPTLSPETQYF.